The text below deals with one T cell receptor beta chain. This may be a read error, as it is one base from a much larger clone. MiXCR was run by TCRdb on the 5' RACE reads, yielding one entry per CDR3 protein. The sample lists under 35,000 distinct CDR3 sequences; approximately 25% were seen once. Sequencing was carried out using memory CD4+ T cells sorted from blood. Subset given: memory CD4+ T cells, CD4+CD45RO+CD25-. The origin of this receptor is a female donor with breast cancer.

The CDR3 here is CARALRDRAEAFF. The CDR3 DNA is TGTGCCAGAGCCCTTAGGGACAGGGCGGAAGCTTTCTTT. This chain joins TRBV6-1 and TRBJ1-1, with 9 bases lining up with TRBD1. This CDR3 comprises 13 residues. Germline V gives CDR1 MNHNS, CDR2 SASEGT. Trimming took 9 bases from V and 8 from J; bases not matched to a gene: 10.